Below, 28 T cell receptor beta chains from the same sample are listed, as sequenced in a study of cytomegalovirus exposure and HLA in healthy donors (TCRdb year 2017). Library construction relied on the immunoSEQ multiplex PCR assay. A mixture of 60 forward primers for TCR Vbeta segments and 13 reverse primers for TCR Jbeta segments was used in the multiplex PCR. TCRdb took over this immuneACCESS table, retaining in-frame rearrangements with V and J assigned. Such tables are incomplete; in checked studies, under half of the missing clones stem from an unresolved V gene, and the remainder is unexplained. The sample records some 120,000 clones, around three quarters of which are singletons. Of the sample, 1% falls within the top ten clones. Sequences were obtained from PBMCs. These receptors all come from a man aged 35-49 years in good health and CMV-seronegative.

This clone was found once. CDR3 sequence reads: CASSLGGYGYTF. CDR3 DNA: TGCGCCAGCAGTCTAGGGGGATATGGCTACACCTTC. V and J are TRBV5-1 and TRBJ1-2; perhaps TRBD1 as D (6 bases). V shed 5 bases and J shed 5 bases, with 10 bases lying between them. Germline V gene lookup returns CDR1 SGHRS and CDR2 YFSETQ. CDR3 length equals 12 residues. Full variable domain (remainder filled in from reference TRBV5-1 and TRBJ1-2): KAGVTQTPRYLIKTRGQQVTLSCSPISGHRSVSWYQQTPGQGLQFLFEYFSETQRNKGNFPGRFSGRQFSNSRSEMNVSTLELGDSALYLCASSLGGYGYTFGSGTRLTVV.

This chain connects TRBV6-5 to TRBJ2-7; 9 nucleotides align to TRBD1. CDR3 length: 14 residues. With 5 bases clipped from V and 0 bases from J, the junction kept 2 bases outside the gene matches. From germline, CDR1 is MNHEY and CDR2 SVGAGI. The CDR3, as DNA: TGTGCCAGCAGTCAGGACAGGGGCTCCTACGAGCAGTACTTC. Translating gives CASSQDRGSYEQYF.

The V and J genes are TRBV19 and TRBJ1-5; 9 nucleotides line up with TRBD1. CDR1 and CDR2 (germline): LNHDA, SQIVND (reference sequence). The V segment lost 4 bases and the J segment 6 bases; nucleotides outside the gene matches: 10. The CDR3 has 16 amino acids. The DNA of the CDR3 is TGTGCCAGTAGTACGGGGGACAGGGTGGTTAGTCAGCCCCAGCATTTT. Translating gives CASSTGDRVVSQPQHF.

This clone appeared a single time. The V call is TRBV7-7, the J call TRBJ2-1; possible D gene TRBD2, 6 bases. The CDR3 totals 14 residues. V was pared by 0 bases and J by 4 bases, with 7 bases between. The V gene's germline CDR1 is SSHAT and CDR2 FNYEAQ (reference sequence). CDR3: CASSLAGGYNEQFF. As DNA, the CDR3 is TGTGCCAGCAGCTTAGCGGGGGGATACAATGAGCAGTTCTTC. Drawing the rest from reference TRBV7-7 and TRBJ2-1, the complete variable domain is GAGVSQSPRYKVTKRGQDVTLRCDPISSHATLYWYQQALGQGPEFLTYFNYEAQPDKSGLPSDRFSAERPEGSISTLTIQRTEQRDSAMYRCASSLAGGYNEQFFGPGTRLTVL.

This clone has just a few counts. The rearrangement links TRBV9 to TRBJ2-3, with TRBD2 matching 11 bases. The ends lost 2 bases at V and 1 base at J; junction bases unmatched: 6. CDR1 is SGDLS, CDR2 YYNGEE, per germline. This CDR3 comprises 17 residues. The DNA of the CDR3 is TGTGCCAGCAGCGTCTCGGGACTAGCGGTTCGCACAGATACGCAGTATTTT. Amino acids: CASSVSGLAVRTDTQYF.

The gene calls are TRBV19 and TRBJ1-5; D not certain. The CDR3 is 13 amino acids. CDR1 and CDR2 from the germline V gene are LNHDA and SQIVND (reference sequence). Trimming removed 3 bases at V and 5 bases at J, with 8 bases between. As DNA, the CDR3 is TGTGCCAGTAGTATCGGCAGCGATCAGCCCCAGCATTTT. It specifies CASSIGSDQPQHF. Using reference TRBV19 and TRBJ1-5 for the parts outside the CDR3, the full variable domain is DGGITQSPKYLFRKEGQNVTLSCEQNLNHDAMYWYRQDPGQGLRLIYYSQIVNDFQKGDIAEGYSVSREKKESFPLTVTSAQKNPTAFYLCASSIGSDQPQHFGDGTRLSIL.

The rearrangement joins TRBV7-3 to TRBJ2-1, with no clear D. The CDR3 loop spans 15 amino acids. Per germline, CDR1 SGHTA and CDR2 FQGTGA. The V gene lost 2 bases and the J gene lost 1 base, with 9 bases spanning the gap. This CDR3 is CASSLGLSSYNEQFF. CDR3 sequence (DNA): TGTGCCAGCAGCTTAGGGCTATCTTCCTACAATGAGCAGTTCTTC.

This sequence joins TRBV5-1 and TRBJ2-7; 9 nucleotides align to TRBD2. Trimming removed 4 bases from V and 4 bases from J; junction bases left unmatched: 6. Per the germline V gene, CDR1 is SGHRS and CDR2 is YFSETQ. This CDR3 is 14 amino acids long. CDR3 loop: CASSVYSGSYEQYF. The CDR3 region has the DNA TGCGCCAGCAGCGTCTATAGCGGGAGTTACGAGCAGTACTTC.

This chain uses TRBV7-9 with TRBJ1-4; D gene ambiguous. V was shortened by 8 bases and J by 7 bases, with 14 bases between the two germline ends. CDR3 length equals 13 residues. The germline V gene encodes CDR1 SEHNR and CDR2 FQNEAQ (reference sequence). CDR3 coding DNA: TGTGCCAGCGTACGGGGTTTGGGTGAAAAACTGTTTTTT. Translated: CASVRGLGEKLFF.

The CDR3 is CASRLGGLSGNTIYF. The CDR3 DNA follows: TGTGCCAGCAGGTTAGGGGGCCTCTCTGGAAACACCATATATTTT. The V and J genes are TRBV6-5 and TRBJ1-3; 7 nucleotides match TRBD1. This CDR3 has 15 residues. Germline values: CDR1 MNHEY, CDR2 SVGAGI. V lost 6 bases to trimming and J lost 0 bases; unmatched junction nucleotides: 5.

The rearrangement joins TRBV23-1 to TRBJ1-5; D is perhaps TRBD1 (5 bases). TRBV23-1 is given ORF status, its function remaining uncertain. The CDR3 consists of 15 residues. Trimming left V 6 bases short and J 4 bases short, with 16 bases between. CDR3 nucleotide sequence: TGCGCCAGCAGACCCAGGAGCAGGGAAAATCAGCCCCAGCATTTT. Translating it yields CASRPRSRENQPQHF.

V and J are TRBV7-2 and TRBJ2-5, with D tentatively TRBD1 (5 bases). Germline V CDR1 and CDR2: SGHTA, FQGNSA. V was cut by 0 bases and J by 5 bases, with 13 bases left in between. The CDR3 loop spans 15 amino acids. The CDR3 here is CASSLAPQGGETQYF. As DNA, the CDR3 is TGTGCCAGCAGCTTAGCGCCCCAGGGTGGGGAGACCCAGTACTTC.

The J gene is TRBJ1-3, the V gene TRBV6-1; TRBD1 matches 7 bases. Germline-derived CDR1 and CDR2 are MNHNS and SASEGT. The ends lost 1 base at V and 2 bases at J; junction bases unmatched: 2. The CDR3 runs to 15 residues. The CDR3 protein is CASSEGQGTGNTIYF. The CDR3 DNA reads TGTGCCAGCAGTGAAGGACAGGGAACTGGAAACACCATATATTTT.

The chain links TRBV2 to TRBJ2-1; D is unclear. CDR1 and CDR2 (germline): SNHLY, FYNNEI. The CDR3 contains 13 residues. The ends were cut back, 8 bases at V and 5 bases at J, with 13 bases in the middle. The DNA of the CDR3 is TGTGCCAGCGACCTGGCCGACAACAATGAGCAGTTCTTC. Amino acid sequence: CASDLADNNEQFF.

This rearrangement joins TRBV6-5 to TRBJ1-2; a possible D gene is TRBD1 (5 bases). The CDR3 spans 15 residues. Germline V gene data show CDR1 as MNHEY and CDR2 as SVGAGI. Trimming removed 5 bases from V and 0 bases from J, with 13 bases in between. The CDR3 bases are TGTGCCAGCAGTACGACAGTTCTAGCTAACTATGGCTACACCTTC. Residues: CASSTTVLANYGYTF.

The chain has TRBV5-6 and TRBJ1-1, with D uncertain. Germline CDR1 reads SGHDT; CDR2 reads YYEEEE. Trimming left V 1 base short and J 0 bases short, with 4 bases between. The CDR3 loop spans 13 amino acids. The CDR3 bases are TGTGCCAGCAGCTTGTTCATGAACACTGAAGCTTTCTTT. Amino acid sequence: CASSLFMNTEAFF.

The chain employs TRBV4-1 and TRBJ2-2, with 7 nucleotides matching TRBD2. Per germline, CDR1 MGHRA and CDR2 YSYEKL. The CDR3 has 17 residues. V gave up 0 bases and J gave up 4 bases; unmatched junction bases: 8. As DNA, the CDR3 is TGCGCCAGCAGCCAAGAGTGGGGGGGAGGATCCACCGGGGAGCTGTTTTTT. It is translated as CASSQEWGGGSTGELFF.

The chain is built from TRBV11-2 and TRBJ2-7; 12 bases are a match to TRBD1. V lost 8 bases and J lost 4; bases outside the gene matches: 9. The CDR3 extends over 15 amino acids. Germline V gene data show CDR1 as SGHAT and CDR2 as FQNNGV. CDR3 loop: CASSPGTGGWYEQYF. As DNA, the CDR3 is TGTGCCAGCTCCCCCGGGACAGGGGGCTGGTACGAGCAGTACTTC.

The chain has TRBV12-5 and TRBJ2-1, with D hard to call. Germline V gene lookup returns CDR1 LGHNT and CDR2 FRNRAP. CDR3 size: 14 residues. V was cut by 1 base and J by 3 bases, with 7 bases left in between. CDR3 nucleotide sequence: TGTGCTAGTGGTTTGGGTGAGTTCTACAATGAGCAGTTCTTC. Translation gives CASGLGEFYNEQFF.

Concerning this clone itself: The identical CDR3 is also encoded by other nucleotide sequences in the sample. The V call is TRBV30, the J call TRBJ1-5; D is unclear. This CDR3 is built from 13 residues. CDR1 is GTSNPN, CDR2 SVGIG, per germline (reference sequence). V was shortened by 2 bases and J by 0 bases, with 5 bases between the two germline ends. The CDR3 is CAWSRGSNQPQHF. DNA of the CDR3: TGTGCCTGGAGTCGGGGTAGCAATCAGCCCCAGCATTTT.

This clone was found a few times. Within the sample, other DNA sequences also encode this same CDR3. V usage is TRBV2 and J usage is TRBJ2-5, with D unresolved. CDR3 size: 11 residues. V was clipped by 4 bases and J by 2 bases, with 2 bases between them. Germline CDR1 reads SNHLY; CDR2 reads FYNNEI. CDR3 sequence (DNA): TGTGCCAGCAGTGCGCAAGAGACCCAGTACTTC. Translating gives CASSAQETQYF.

The V gene is TRBV14, the J gene TRBJ1-1; D not resolved. The CDR3 has 13 residues. The germline gives CDR1 SGHDN, CDR2 FVKESK. Trimming took 4 bases from V and 1 from J, leaving 7 bases between them. The chain's CDR3 is CASSPHPNTEAFF. CDR3 coding DNA: TGTGCCAGCAGCCCACACCCGAACACTGAAGCTTTCTTT.

The chain has TRBV7-9 and TRBJ2-5; D is perhaps TRBD2 (7 bases). Between the trimmed V and J ends, which lost 4 bases and 1 base, there was a span of 10 bases. In germline, CDR1 is SEHNR, CDR2 FQNEAQ (reference sequence). This CDR3 has 14 amino acids. CDR3 loop: CASSWGGSQETQYF. The CDR3 nucleotides read TGTGCCAGCAGCTGGGGGGGCTCCCAAGAGACCCAGTACTTC. The entire variable domain, with the rest obtained from reference TRBV7-9 and TRBJ2-5, is as follows: DTGVSQNPRHKITKRGQNVTFRCDPISEHNRLYWYRQTLGQGPEFLTYFQNEAQLEKSRLLSDRFSAERPKGSFSTLEIQRTEQGDSAMYLCASSWGGSQETQYFGPGTRLLVL.

The chain combines TRBV7-9 with TRBJ1-5, with D unresolved. The V and J ends lost 2 bases and 7 bases respectively, with 12 bases between them. This CDR3 comprises 14 residues. Per the germline V gene, CDR1 is SEHNR and CDR2 is FQNEAQ (reference sequence). The CDR3 reads CASSLLGGGQPQHF. The CDR3 DNA reads as TGTGCCAGCAGCTTATTGGGAGGTGGCCAGCCCCAGCATTTT.

This sequence joins TRBV5-1 and TRBJ2-7; D is ambiguous. The CDR3 contains 12 residues. Trimming took 0 bases from V and 3 from J, leaving 4 bases between them. The germline CDR1 and CDR2 sequences are SGHRS and YFSETQ. CDR3 residues: CASSLDYYEQYF. The CDR3 DNA reads as TGCGCCAGCAGCTTGGACTACTACGAGCAGTACTTC.

This clone was recorded a few times. CDR3 amino acids: CATSREVSGPGAFF. For the CDR3, the DNA is TGTGCCACCAGCAGAGAAGTATCGGGTCCTGGGGCTTTCTTT. The chain uses TRBV15 and TRBJ1-1; D ambiguous. Germline assignment: CDR1 LNHNV and CDR2 YYDKDF (reference sequence). The CDR3 spans 14 residues. Trimming cost V 0 bases and J 11 bases, with 16 bases left between them.

The chain employs TRBV30 and TRBJ1-2; D may be TRBD1 (5 bases). Germline lookup yields CDR1 GTSNPN and CDR2 SVGIG (reference sequence). V lost 0 bases to trimming and J lost 8 bases, with 7 bases between them. The CDR3 runs to 11 residues. This CDR3 is CAWSVGGGYTF. The CDR3 nucleotides are TGTGCCTGGAGTGTCGGGGGGGGCTACACCTTC. The whole variable domain, remainder taken from reference TRBV30 and TRBJ1-2, is SQTIHQWPATLVQPVGSPLSLECTVEGTSNPNLYWYRQAAGRGLQLLFYSVGIGQISSEVPQNLSASRPQDRQFILSSKKLLLSDSGFYLCAWSVGGGYTFGSGTRLTVV.

Points on this clone: This specimen includes other DNA sequences encoding the same CDR3. The V gene is TRBV30, the J gene TRBJ1-6; weak D call: TRBD1 (6 bases). Per germline, CDR1 GTSNPN and CDR2 SVGIG (reference sequence). Trimming left V 7 bases short and J 7 bases short, with 11 bases between. This CDR3 has 12 residues. The CDR3 sequence: CALNRVNSPLHF. The CDR3 DNA follows: TGTGCCTTAAACAGGGTCAATTCACCCCTCCACTTT.